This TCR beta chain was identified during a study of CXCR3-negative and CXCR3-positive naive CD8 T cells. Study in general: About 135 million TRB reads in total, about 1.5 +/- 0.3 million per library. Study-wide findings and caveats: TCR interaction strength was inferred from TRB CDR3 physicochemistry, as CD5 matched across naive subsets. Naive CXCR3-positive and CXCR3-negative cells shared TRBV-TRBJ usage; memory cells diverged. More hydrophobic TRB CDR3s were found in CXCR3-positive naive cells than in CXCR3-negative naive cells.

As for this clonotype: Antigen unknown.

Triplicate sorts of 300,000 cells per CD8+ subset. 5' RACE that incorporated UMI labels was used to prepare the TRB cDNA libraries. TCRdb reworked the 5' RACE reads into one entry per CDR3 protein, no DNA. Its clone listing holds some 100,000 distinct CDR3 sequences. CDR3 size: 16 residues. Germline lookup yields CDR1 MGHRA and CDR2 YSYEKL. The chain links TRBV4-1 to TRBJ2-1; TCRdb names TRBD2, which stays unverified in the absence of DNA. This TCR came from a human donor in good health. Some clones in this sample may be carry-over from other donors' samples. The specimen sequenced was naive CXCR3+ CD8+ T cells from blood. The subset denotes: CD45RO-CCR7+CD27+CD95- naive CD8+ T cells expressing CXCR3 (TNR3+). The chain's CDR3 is CASSQVWTSGYNEQFF.